The entry below gives a single T cell receptor beta chain sequence along with its context. Antigen specificity is unknown. The source of the sample is a study of CXCR3-negative and CXCR3-positive naive CD8 T cells. Study observations and caveats: CD5 surface expression was similar among naive subsets, and TCR strength was estimated by inference from TRB CDR3 properties. Memory CD8+ cells showed much lower diversity, while both naive subsets displayed comparably high diversity.

The CDR3 consists of 13 residues. Germline V lookup: CDR1 MNHEY, CDR2 SMNVEV (reference sequence). Naive CD8+ T cells showed CD45RO-CCR7+CD27+CD95-. Each TRB cDNA library was prepared by 5' RACE (with UMI labels). TCRdb reprocessed the 5' RACE reads and reports one entry per CDR3 protein, with no DNA. Its listing shows 70,000 to 95,000 distinct CDR3 sequences. Input material: naive CXCR3- CD8+ T cells from blood. Subset reported: CD45RO-CCR7+CD27+CD95- naive CD8+ T cells lacking CXCR3 (TNR3-). The chain joins TRBV27 to TRBJ2-7. This TCR was recovered from a human donor in good health. Some clones in this sample may be carry-over from other donors' samples. The CDR3: CASSLSGPYEQYF.